This T cell receptor beta chain derives from a study of blood T cell repertoires in COVID-19. Across the whole study: There were acute and convalescent COVID-19 samples, and they came from the United States, Italy and Spain. Sources were T cells, B-cell-depleted T cells, or PBMCs; the material itself was cDNA or gDNA.

In the source study's methods: The authors estimated nucleated cell counts from reference gene primer amplification. Assay: immunoSEQ multiplex PCR; the TCRdb copy retains only in-frame clones and omits some. For V, J and clone size, that table is used; D and trimming come from the DNA. The table has 230,000 or so clones, approximately 82% seen once. The specimen sequenced was peripheral blood. The receptor comes from a woman in her thirties or forties who had recovered from COVID-19.

The CDR3 reads CASSPPGQGAYEQYF. The CDR3 nucleotides read TGTGCCAGCAGCCCTCCGGGACAGGGTGCCTACGAGCAGTACTTC. The rearrangement uses TRBV7-9 and TRBJ2-7, with 9 bases that match TRBD1. Per the germline V gene, CDR1 is SEHNR and CDR2 is FQNEAQ (reference sequence). This CDR3 region has 15 residues. With V trimmed by 5 bases and J by 2 bases, 7 bases remained unmatched.